The 17 T cell receptor beta chains below were found in one sample sequenced in a study of shared clonotypes between healthy human individuals. Terminally differentiated effector memory CD45RA+ cells were excluded by CCR7 positive selection of CD45RO-negative cells. Produced via immunoSEQ multiplex PCR; TCRdb's table is partial and in-frame only. The sample holds some 2 million clones, over 85% seen once. Sequenced material: naive CD8+ T cells sorted from blood. The receptor set was obtained from a man between 18 and 29 years old in good health.

This clone has a handful of counts. The chain links TRBV10-2 to TRBJ1-6; TRBD1 matches 7 bases. V trimming: 7 bases; J trimming: 8 bases; junction bases outside the gene matches: 2. This CDR3 comprises 12 residues. Germline V gene data show CDR1 as WSHSY and CDR2 as SAAADI. The CDR3 nucleotides read TGCGCCAGCAATACAGGGGATTCACCCCTCCACTTT. It yields the protein CASNTGDSPLHF.

The V and J genes are TRBV15 and TRBJ1-5; D remains ambiguous. V was clipped by 0 bases and J by 7 bases, with 13 bases between them. This CDR3 spans 15 amino acids. CDR1 is LNHNV, CDR2 YYDKDF, per germline (reference sequence). CDR3 loop: CATSRDLGTQQPQHF. The CDR3 nucleotides are TGTGCCACCAGCAGAGATCTGGGAACCCAACAGCCCCAGCATTTT.

The J gene is TRBJ1-6, the V gene TRBV4-1; D is perhaps TRBD1 (6 bases). The germline gives CDR1 MGHRA, CDR2 YSYEKL. The CDR3 covers 18 residues. The V end lost 2 bases, the J end lost 0 bases, and 14 bases lay between the germline ends. The CDR3 DNA is TGCGCCAGCAGCCAATCGGACAGCCGAATCTCCTATAATTCACCCCTCCACTTT. It codes for CASSQSDSRISYNSPLHF.

This clone was counted once. The V and J genes are TRBV5-4 and TRBJ1-1, with 9 bases identical to TRBD1. The CDR3 consists of 15 residues. Germline V lookup: CDR1 SGHNT, CDR2 YYREEE (reference sequence). Losses at the gene ends were 3 bases for V and 4 bases for J; bases not matched to a gene: 7. CDR3 protein: CASSSGTGTFTEAFF. DNA of the CDR3: TGTGCCAGCAGCTCCGGGACAGGGACCTTCACTGAAGCTTTCTTT.

The chain recombines TRBV4-1 with TRBJ1-2, with a weak D call TRBD1 (5 bases). This CDR3 contains 15 residues. V was cut by 1 base and J by 4 bases, with 13 bases left in between. The germline V gene encodes CDR1 MGHRA and CDR2 YSYEKL. CDR3 loop: CASSQVREGAYGYTF. CDR3 sequence (DNA): TGCGCCAGCAGCCAAGTCAGGGAGGGAGCCTATGGCTACACCTTC.

The rearrangement uses TRBV9 and TRBJ1-6; no reliable D call. The CDR3 has 12 residues. Trimming stripped 1 base from V and 9 bases from J, with 5 bases between. In germline, CDR1 is SGDLS, CDR2 YYNGEE. CDR3 DNA sequence: TGTGCCAGCAGCGTACTTTTTTCACCCCTCCACTTT. Protein: CASSVLFSPLHF.

This rearrangement joins TRBV28 to TRBJ1-5; D is uncertain. V lost 3 bases and J 6 bases, leaving 15 bases between the germline ends. This CDR3 is 15 amino acids long. The germline CDR1 and CDR2 sequences are MDHEN and SYDVKM. CDR3: CASSFRDEVFQPQHF. The CDR3 DNA follows: TGTGCCAGCAGTTTCCGGGATGAGGTATTTCAGCCCCAGCATTTT.

The V gene is TRBV7-5, the J gene TRBJ1-2. TRBV7-5 is recorded as a pseudogene. The CDR3 has 16 residues. The CDR3 nucleotides are TGTGCCAGAAGACCAAGGAGTTCCAGGCAGAGCTATGGCTACACCTTC. Encoded protein: CARRPRSSRQSYGYTF.

This clone was seen only once. CDR3 sequence: CATSRDYPGEGDYGYTF. The CDR3 nucleotides are TGTGCCACCAGCAGAGATTACCCGGGGGAGGGAGACTATGGCTACACCTTC. The genes are TRBV15 and TRBJ1-2; D might be TRBD1 (5 bases). V lost 0 bases to trimming and J lost 3 bases, with 17 bases between them. This CDR3 spans 17 amino acids. In germline, CDR1 is LNHNV, CDR2 YYDKDF (reference sequence).

CDR3 in DNA: TGTGCCATCAGTGAGCCTGCAAACATCTCAGGCGGGGGCAGTCTGGGGGCCAACGTCCTGACTTTC. Its protein product is CAISEPANISGGGSLGANVLTF. The chain is built from TRBV10-3 and TRBJ2-6, with D possibly being TRBD2 (7 bases). The CDR3 covers 22 residues. CDR1 and CDR2 (germline): ENHRY, SYGVKD. V gave up 2 bases and J gave up 4 bases, with 30 bases separating them.

The gene calls are TRBV30 and TRBJ1-1; 9 nucleotides line up with TRBD1. V lost 2 bases and J lost 5; bases outside the gene matches: 6. The CDR3 length is 14 residues. Germline lookup yields CDR1 GTSNPN and CDR2 SVGIG (reference sequence). CDR3 loop: CAWSWGGQGTEAFF. In DNA, the CDR3 is TGTGCCTGGAGTTGGGGGGGACAGGGAACTGAAGCTTTCTTT.

This clone has only one observation. The chain is built from TRBV9 and TRBJ2-2; D perhaps matches TRBD2 (5 bases). Trimming left V 3 bases short and J 1 base short, with 13 bases between. Per the germline V gene, CDR1 is SGDLS and CDR2 is YYNGEE. The CDR3 covers 16 residues. The DNA of the CDR3 is TGTGCCAGCAGCGCTCCGGCGGGTATGAACACCGGGGAGCTGTTTTTT. This sequence encodes CASSAPAGMNTGELFF.

This clone was detected once. The chain joins TRBV28 to TRBJ1-4; tentatively, D is TRBD1 (6 bases). This CDR3 contains 15 residues. The V gene's germline CDR1 is MDHEN and CDR2 SYDVKM. V was clipped by 3 bases and J by 7 bases, with 15 bases between them. The CDR3 DNA sequence: TGTGCCAGCAGTTTTTTAGCACAGGGTGGTGAAAAACTGTTTTTT. The encoded protein is CASSFLAQGGEKLFF.

The J gene is TRBJ2-7, the V gene TRBV30; D uncertain. The CDR3 contains 13 residues. CDR1 and CDR2 (germline): GTSNPN, SVGIG (reference sequence). V gave up 2 bases and J gave up 2 bases, with 10 bases separating them. In nucleotides, the CDR3 is TGTGCCTGGAGTACGGGCTGGGCCTACGAGCAGTACTTC. Translation gives CAWSTGWAYEQYF.

This clone was recorded once. This chain links TRBV30 with TRBJ2-7; no definite D call. This CDR3 spans 11 amino acids. Per germline, CDR1 GTSNPN and CDR2 SVGIG (reference sequence). Trimming pared 4 bases from V and 2 bases from J, leaving 6 bases between. Here the CDR3 DNA reads TGTGCCTGGATTGGGGCCTACGAGCAGTACTTC. This gives the protein CAWIGAYEQYF.

The rearrangement uses TRBV27 and TRBJ2-3, with D possibly being TRBD1 (7 bases). The CDR3 is made up of 13 amino acids. Trimming shortened V by 4 bases and J by 6 bases, and 11 bases separated the two germline ends. Per germline, CDR1 MNHEY and CDR2 SMNVEV (reference sequence). In DNA, the CDR3 is TGTGCCAGCAGTTCAGGGGGACTCGATACGCAGTATTTT. Translating gives CASSSGGLDTQYF.

The chain links TRBV29-1 to TRBJ2-7; D is perhaps TRBD1 (6 bases). The CDR3 runs 15 residues. Trimming removed 3 bases from V and 6 bases from J, with 21 bases in between. Germline CDR1 and CDR2: SQVTM and ANQGSEA. The CDR3 sequence: CSVESWSHTGSEQYF. The CDR3 DNA follows: TGCAGCGTTGAGTCCTGGTCCCACACAGGGTCCGAGCAGTACTTC.